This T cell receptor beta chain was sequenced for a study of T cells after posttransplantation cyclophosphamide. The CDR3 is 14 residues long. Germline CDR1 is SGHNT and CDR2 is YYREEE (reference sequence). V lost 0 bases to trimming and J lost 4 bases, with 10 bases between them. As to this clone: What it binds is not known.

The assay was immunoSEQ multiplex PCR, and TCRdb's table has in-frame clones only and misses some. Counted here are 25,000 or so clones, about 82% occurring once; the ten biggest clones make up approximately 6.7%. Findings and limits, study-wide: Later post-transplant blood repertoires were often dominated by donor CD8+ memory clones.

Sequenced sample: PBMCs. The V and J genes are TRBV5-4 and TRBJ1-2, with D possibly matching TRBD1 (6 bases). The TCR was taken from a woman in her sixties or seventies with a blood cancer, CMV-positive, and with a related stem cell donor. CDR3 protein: CASSLGGLIYGYTF. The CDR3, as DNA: TGTGCCAGCAGCTTGGGGGGGCTGATCTATGGCTACACCTTC.